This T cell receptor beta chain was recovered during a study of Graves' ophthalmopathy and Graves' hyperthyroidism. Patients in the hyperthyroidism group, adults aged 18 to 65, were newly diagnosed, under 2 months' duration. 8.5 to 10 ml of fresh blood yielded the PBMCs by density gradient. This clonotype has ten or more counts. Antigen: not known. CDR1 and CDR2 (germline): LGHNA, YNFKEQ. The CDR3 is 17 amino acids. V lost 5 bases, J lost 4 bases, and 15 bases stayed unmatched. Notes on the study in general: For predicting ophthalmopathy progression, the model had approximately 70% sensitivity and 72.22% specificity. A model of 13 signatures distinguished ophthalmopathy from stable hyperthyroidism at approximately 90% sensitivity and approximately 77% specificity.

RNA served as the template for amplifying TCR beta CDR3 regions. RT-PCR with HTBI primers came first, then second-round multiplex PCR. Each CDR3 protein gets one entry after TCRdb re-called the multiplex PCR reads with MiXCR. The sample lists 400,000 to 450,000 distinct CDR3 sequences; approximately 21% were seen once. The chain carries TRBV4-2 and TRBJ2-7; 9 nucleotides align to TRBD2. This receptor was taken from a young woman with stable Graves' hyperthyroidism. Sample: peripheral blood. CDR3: CASSKSTPGLAGYEQYF. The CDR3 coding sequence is TGTGCCAGCAGCAAATCAACTCCGGGACTAGCAGGATACGAGCAGTACTTC.